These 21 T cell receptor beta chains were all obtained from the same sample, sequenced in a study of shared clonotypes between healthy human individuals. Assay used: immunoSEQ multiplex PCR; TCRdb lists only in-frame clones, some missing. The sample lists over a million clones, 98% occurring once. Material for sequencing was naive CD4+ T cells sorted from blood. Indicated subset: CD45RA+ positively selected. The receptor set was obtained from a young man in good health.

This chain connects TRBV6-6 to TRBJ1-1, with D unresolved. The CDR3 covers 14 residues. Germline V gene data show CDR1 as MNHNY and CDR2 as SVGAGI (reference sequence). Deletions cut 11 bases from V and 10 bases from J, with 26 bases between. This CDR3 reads CAVPRAMERSGAFF. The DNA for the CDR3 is TGTGCCGTCCCAAGGGCCATGGAACGATCGGGAGCTTTCTTT.

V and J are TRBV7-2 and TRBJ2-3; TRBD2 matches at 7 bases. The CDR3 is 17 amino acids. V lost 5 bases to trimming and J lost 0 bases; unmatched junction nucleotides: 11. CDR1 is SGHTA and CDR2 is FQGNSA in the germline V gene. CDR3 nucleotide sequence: TGTGCCAGCAGCCGATGGGGGTCTAGCGGAAGCACAGATACGCAGTATTTT. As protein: CASSRWGSSGSTDTQYF.

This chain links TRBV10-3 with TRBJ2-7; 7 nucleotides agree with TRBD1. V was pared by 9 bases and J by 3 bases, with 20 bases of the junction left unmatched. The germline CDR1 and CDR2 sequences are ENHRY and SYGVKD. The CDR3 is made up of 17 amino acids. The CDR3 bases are TGTGCCATACAAGGATCCGATCTTGGGGACAGACTCTACGAGCAGTACTTC. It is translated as CAIQGSDLGDRLYEQYF.

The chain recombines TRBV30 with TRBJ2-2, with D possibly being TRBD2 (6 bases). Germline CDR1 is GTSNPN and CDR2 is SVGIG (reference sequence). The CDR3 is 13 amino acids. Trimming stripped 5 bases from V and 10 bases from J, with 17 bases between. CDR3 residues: CAWAGRPAEELFF. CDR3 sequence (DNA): TGTGCCTGGGCAGGGAGGCCGGCCGAGGAGCTGTTTTTT.

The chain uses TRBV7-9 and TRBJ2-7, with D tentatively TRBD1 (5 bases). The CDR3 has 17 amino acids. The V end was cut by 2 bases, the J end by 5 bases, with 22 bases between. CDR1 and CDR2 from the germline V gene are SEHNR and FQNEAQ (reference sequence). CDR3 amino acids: CASSLPRGYRPGDEQYF. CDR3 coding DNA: TGTGCCAGCAGCTTACCTAGGGGATACAGGCCCGGCGACGAGCAGTACTTC.

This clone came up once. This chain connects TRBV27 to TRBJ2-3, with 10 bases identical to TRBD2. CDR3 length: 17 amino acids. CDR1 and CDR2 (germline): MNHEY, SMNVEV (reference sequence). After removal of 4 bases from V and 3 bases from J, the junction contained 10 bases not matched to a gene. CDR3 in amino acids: CASSSEAGGRMTDTQYF. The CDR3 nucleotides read TGTGCCAGCAGTTCAGAAGCGGGAGGGCGCATGACAGATACGCAGTATTTT.

This chain's CDR3 is CASGRGRQPQHF. DNA of the CDR3: TGTGCCAGCGGTAGAGGGCGTCAGCCCCAGCATTTT. The rearrangement links TRBV6-5 to TRBJ1-5; D is uncertain. The germline V and J ends were trimmed by 8 bases and 6 bases, with 11 bases remaining between them. This CDR3 contains 12 residues. Germline V lookup: CDR1 MNHEY, CDR2 SVGAGI.

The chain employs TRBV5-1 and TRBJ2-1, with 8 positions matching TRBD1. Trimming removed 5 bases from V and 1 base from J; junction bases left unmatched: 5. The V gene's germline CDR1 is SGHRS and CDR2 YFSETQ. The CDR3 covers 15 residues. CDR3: CASRRTGISYNEQFF. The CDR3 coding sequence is TGCGCCAGCAGGCGGACAGGGATTTCCTACAATGAGCAGTTCTTC.

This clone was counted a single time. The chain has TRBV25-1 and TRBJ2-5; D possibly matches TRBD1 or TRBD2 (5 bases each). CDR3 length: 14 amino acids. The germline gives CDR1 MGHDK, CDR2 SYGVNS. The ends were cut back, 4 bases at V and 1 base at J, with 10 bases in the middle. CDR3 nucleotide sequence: TGTGCCAGCAGTGCCCCAGGGACCCAAGAGACCCAGTACTTC. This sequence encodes CASSAPGTQETQYF.

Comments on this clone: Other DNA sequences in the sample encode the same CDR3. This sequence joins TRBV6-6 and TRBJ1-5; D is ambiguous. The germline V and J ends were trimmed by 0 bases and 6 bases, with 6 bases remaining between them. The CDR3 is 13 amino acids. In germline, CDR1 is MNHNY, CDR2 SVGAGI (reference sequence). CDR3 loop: CASSYSEGQPQHF. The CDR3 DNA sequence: TGTGCCAGCAGTTACTCGGAAGGTCAGCCCCAGCATTTT.

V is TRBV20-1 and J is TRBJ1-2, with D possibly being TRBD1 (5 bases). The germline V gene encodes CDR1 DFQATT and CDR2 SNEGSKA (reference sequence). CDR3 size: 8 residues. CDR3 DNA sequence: TGCAGCGGAGGGGACTACACCTTC. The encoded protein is CSGGDYTF.

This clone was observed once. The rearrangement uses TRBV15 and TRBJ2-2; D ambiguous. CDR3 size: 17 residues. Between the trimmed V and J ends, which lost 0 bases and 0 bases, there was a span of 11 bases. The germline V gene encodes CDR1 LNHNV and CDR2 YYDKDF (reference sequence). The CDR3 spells CATSRDPAGSNTGELFF. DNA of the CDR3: TGTGCCACCAGCAGAGATCCAGCAGGATCGAACACCGGGGAGCTGTTTTTT.

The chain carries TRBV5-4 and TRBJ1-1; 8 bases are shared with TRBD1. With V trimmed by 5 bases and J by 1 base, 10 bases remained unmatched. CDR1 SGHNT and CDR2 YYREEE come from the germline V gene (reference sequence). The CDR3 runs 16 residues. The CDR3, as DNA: TGTGCCAGCAGACCCGGGACAGGACTCTGGAACACTGAAGCTTTCTTT. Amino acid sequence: CASRPGTGLWNTEAFF.

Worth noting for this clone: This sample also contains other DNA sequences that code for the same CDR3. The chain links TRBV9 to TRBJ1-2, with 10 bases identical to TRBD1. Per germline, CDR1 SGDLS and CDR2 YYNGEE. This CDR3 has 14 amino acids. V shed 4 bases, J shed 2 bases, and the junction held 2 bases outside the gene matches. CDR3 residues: CASSPDRGNYGYTF. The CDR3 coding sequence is TGTGCCAGCAGCCCGGACAGGGGGAACTATGGCTACACCTTC.

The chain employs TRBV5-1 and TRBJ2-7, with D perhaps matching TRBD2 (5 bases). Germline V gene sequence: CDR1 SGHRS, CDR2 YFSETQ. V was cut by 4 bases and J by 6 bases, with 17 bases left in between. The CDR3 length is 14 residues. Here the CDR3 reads CASSPLDRGVEQYF. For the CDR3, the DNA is TGCGCCAGCAGCCCCTTGGACCGGGGAGTCGAGCAGTACTTC.

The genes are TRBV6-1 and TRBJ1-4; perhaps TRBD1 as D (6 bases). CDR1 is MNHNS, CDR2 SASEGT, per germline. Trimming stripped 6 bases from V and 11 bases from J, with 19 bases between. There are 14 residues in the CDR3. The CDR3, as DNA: TGTGCCAGCAGCAGAGAGAGGGGGGAAAAGAAACTGTTTTTT. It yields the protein CASSRERGEKKLFF.

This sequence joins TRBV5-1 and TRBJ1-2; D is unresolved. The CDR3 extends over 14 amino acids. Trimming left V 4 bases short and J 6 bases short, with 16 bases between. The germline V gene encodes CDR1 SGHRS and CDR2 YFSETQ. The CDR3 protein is CASSTAGIRNGYTF. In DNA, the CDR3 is TGCGCCAGCAGCACGGCGGGGATCAGGAATGGCTACACCTTC.

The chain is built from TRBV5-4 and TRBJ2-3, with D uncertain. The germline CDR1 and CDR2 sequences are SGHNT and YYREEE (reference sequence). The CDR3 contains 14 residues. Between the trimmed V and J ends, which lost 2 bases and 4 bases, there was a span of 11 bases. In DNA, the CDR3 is TGTGCCAGCAGCTTCGGGTACGAGGCAGATACGCAGTATTTT. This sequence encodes CASSFGYEADTQYF.

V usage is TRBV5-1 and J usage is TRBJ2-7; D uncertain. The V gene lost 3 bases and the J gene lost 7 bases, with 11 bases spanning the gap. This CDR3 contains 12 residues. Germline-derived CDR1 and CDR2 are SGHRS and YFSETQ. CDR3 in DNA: TGCGCCAGCAGCTCCCCCTTGAGGGAGCAGTACTTC. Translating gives CASSSPLREQYF.

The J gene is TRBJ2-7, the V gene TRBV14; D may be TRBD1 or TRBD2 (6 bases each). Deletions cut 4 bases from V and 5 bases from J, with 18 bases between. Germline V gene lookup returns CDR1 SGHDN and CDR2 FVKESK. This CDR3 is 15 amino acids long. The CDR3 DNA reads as TGTGCCAGCAGCCCCATCCGGGGGCCTTTACACGAGCAGTACTTC. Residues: CASSPIRGPLHEQYF.

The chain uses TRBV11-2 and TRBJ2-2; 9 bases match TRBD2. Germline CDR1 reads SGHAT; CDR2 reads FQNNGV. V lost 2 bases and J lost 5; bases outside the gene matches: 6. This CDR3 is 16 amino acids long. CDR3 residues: CASSLLREGRTGELFF. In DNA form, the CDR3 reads TGTGCCAGCAGCTTATTGCGGGAGGGCCGGACCGGGGAGCTGTTTTTT.